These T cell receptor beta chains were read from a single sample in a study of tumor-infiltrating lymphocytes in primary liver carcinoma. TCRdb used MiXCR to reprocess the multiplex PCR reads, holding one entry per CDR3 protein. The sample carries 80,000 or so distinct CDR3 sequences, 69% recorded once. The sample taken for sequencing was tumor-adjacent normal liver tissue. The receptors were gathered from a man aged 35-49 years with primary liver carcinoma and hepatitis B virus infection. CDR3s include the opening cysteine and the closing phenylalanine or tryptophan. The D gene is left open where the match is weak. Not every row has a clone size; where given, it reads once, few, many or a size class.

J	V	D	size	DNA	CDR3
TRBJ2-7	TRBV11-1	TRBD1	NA	TGTGCCAGCAGCATCGGGACAGGACTCTACGAGCAGTACTTC	CASSIGTGLYEQYF
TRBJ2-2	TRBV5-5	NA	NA	TGTGCCAGTAGCTTGGTAGAAGCGAACACCTGGGAGCTGTTTTTT	CASSLVEANTWELFF
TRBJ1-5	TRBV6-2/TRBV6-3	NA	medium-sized	TGTGCCAGCAGTTACGCGGGTTGGAGACAGCCCCAGCATTTT	CASSYAGWRQPQHF
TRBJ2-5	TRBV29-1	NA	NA	TGCAGCATTGAACTGTTAGTACAAGAGACCCAGTACTTC	CSIELLVQETQYF
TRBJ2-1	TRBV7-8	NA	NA	TGTGCCAGCATCCCGCTTGGAGGCTCACCGGTCTCCTACAATGAACAGTTCTTC	CASIPLGGSPVSYNEQFF
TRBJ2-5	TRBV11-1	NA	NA	TGTGCCAGCAGCGGGAGAGGAGCGGAGGAGACCCAGAACTTC	CASSGRGAEETQNF
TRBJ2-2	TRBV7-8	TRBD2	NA	TGTACCAGCAGCTTCCGGACTAGCGGAGCGAACACCGGGGAGCTGTTTTTT	CTSSFRTSGANTGELFF
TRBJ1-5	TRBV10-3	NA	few	TGTGCCATCAGTGAGTCGGGGGATCAGCCCCAGCATTTT	CAISESGDQPQHF
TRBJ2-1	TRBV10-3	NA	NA	TGTGCCATCAGTGAGTCGATTTCCAATGGGAGATTGGGTGAGCAGTTCTTC	CAISESISNGRLGEQFF
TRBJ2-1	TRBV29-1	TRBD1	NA	TGCAGCGTTGAAGATCCGGACAGGTCATCATACAAAGAGCAGTTCTTC	CSVEDPDRSSYKEQFF